Below are 21 T cell receptor beta chains sequenced from a single sample in a study of shared clonotypes between healthy human individuals. Cells designated naive CD8 were CD45RO-negative and were positively selected for CCR7, with terminally differentiated effector memory CD45RA+ cells excluded. Only in-frame clones appear in the TCRdb table, and some are missing; sequencing was by immunoSEQ multiplex PCR. The sample contains about 2.1 million clones, just under 95% of which appear only once. The sample was naive CD8+ T cells from PBMCs. These receptors were taken from a man younger than 35 in good health. Some clones in this sample may be carry-over from other donors' samples.

The chain employs TRBV29-1 and TRBJ2-5, with D possibly TRBD2 on 5 matching bases. This CDR3 has 15 amino acids. Germline CDR1 reads SQVTM; CDR2 reads ANQGSEA. Trimming stripped 2 bases from V and 4 bases from J, with 17 bases between. The CDR3 here is CSVESFPSGGETQYF. CDR3 coding DNA: TGCAGCGTTGAATCTTTTCCTAGTGGAGGAGAGACCCAGTACTTC.

J is TRBJ2-2 and V is TRBV6-1; TRBD1 might be the D (6 bases). The CDR3 extends over 13 amino acids. CDR1 is MNHNS, CDR2 SASEGT, per germline. V lost 7 bases and J 4 bases, leaving 10 bases between the germline ends. CDR3 protein: CASKPGVTGELFF. The CDR3 DNA follows: TGTGCCAGCAAACCAGGGGTCACCGGGGAGCTGTTTTTT.

V usage is TRBV27 and J usage is TRBJ1-3, with D tentatively TRBD1 (5 bases). The CDR3 sequence is 14 residues long. Germline values: CDR1 MNHEY, CDR2 SMNVEV (reference sequence). Trimming pared 9 bases from V and 4 bases from J, leaving 16 bases between. This CDR3 is CASATRGYGNTIYF. The CDR3 DNA follows: TGTGCCAGTGCTACTCGGGGGTACGGAAACACCATATATTTT.

The chain carries TRBV7-6 and TRBJ1-1; D ambiguous. The V gene lost 1 base and the J gene lost 3 bases, with 15 bases spanning the gap. The germline CDR1 and CDR2 sequences are SGHVS and FNYEAQ. This CDR3 is built from 16 residues. The CDR3 bases are TGTGCCAGCAGCTTAGAGGGCACACGATGGGACACTGAAGCTTTCTTT. Its protein is CASSLEGTRWDTEAFF.

The rearrangement joins TRBV4-2 to TRBJ1-1; a possible D gene is TRBD1 (5 bases). The CDR3 extends over 14 amino acids. CDR1 is LGHNA and CDR2 is YNFKEQ in the germline V gene. V was cut by 1 base and J by 4 bases, with 10 bases left in between. Here the CDR3 DNA reads TGTGCCAGCAGCCAAGGGGTAGGGGCCACTGAAGCTTTCTTT. Its translation is CASSQGVGATEAFF.

About this clone itself: The same CDR3 also results from other DNA sequences found in this sample. V gene TRBV19 combines with J gene TRBJ2-5; D unresolved. Germline CDR1 is LNHDA and CDR2 is SQIVND (reference sequence). Trimming removed 1 base at V and 1 base at J, with 7 bases between. This CDR3 has 14 residues. This chain's CDR3 is CASSIGALQETQYF. The CDR3 DNA is TGTGCCAGTAGTATAGGGGCACTCCAAGAGACCCAGTACTTC.

This clone was recorded a few times. The chain recombines TRBV28 with TRBJ1-1; possibly TRBD1 for D (5 bases). The CDR3 spans 15 residues. V shed 10 bases and J shed 3 bases, with 21 bases lying between them. From germline, CDR1 is MDHEN and CDR2 SYDVKM. The CDR3 DNA reads TGTGCCACCACTGGGGCAGGGAGTTGGGACACTGAAGCTTTCTTT. Its translation: CATTGAGSWDTEAFF.

The chain couples TRBV27 to TRBJ2-7; 10 bases are shared with TRBD1. The CDR3 loop spans 16 amino acids. Germline values: CDR1 MNHEY, CDR2 SMNVEV (reference sequence). V lost 2 bases, J lost 6 bases, and 10 bases stayed unmatched. Here the CDR3 reads CASSLRVGTGALEQYF. Here the CDR3 DNA reads TGTGCCAGCAGTTTAAGAGTTGGGACAGGGGCCCTCGAGCAGTACTTC.

This chain uses TRBV4-1 with TRBJ2-1; TRBD2 aligns across 10 bases. Trimming removed 3 bases from V and 4 bases from J; junction bases left unmatched: 6. The CDR3 covers 16 residues. Germline V CDR1 and CDR2: MGHRA, YSYEKL. CDR3 protein: CASSQPGLASYNEQFF. DNA of the CDR3: TGCGCCAGCAGCCAGCCGGGACTAGCGTCGTACAATGAGCAGTTCTTC.

The rearrangement joins TRBV5-1 to TRBJ1-2; D perhaps matches TRBD1 (5 bases). The CDR3 has 17 residues. The germline V and J ends were trimmed by 0 bases and 1 base, with 16 bases remaining between them. The germline V gene has CDR1 SGHRS and CDR2 YFSETQ. The CDR3 bases are TGCGCCAGCAGCTTGGGGGACGGGATGGACTTTAACTATGGCTACACCTTC. Its protein product is CASSLGDGMDFNYGYTF.

The chain is built from TRBV19 and TRBJ2-7, with D hard to call. V lost 3 bases, J lost 5 bases, and 8 bases lay in between. The CDR3 is made up of 12 amino acids. CDR1 is LNHDA, CDR2 SQIVND, per germline (reference sequence). CDR3: CASSIRWDEQYF. For the CDR3, the DNA is TGTGCCAGTAGTATTAGGTGGGACGAGCAGTACTTC.

The chain couples TRBV6-5 to TRBJ1-6, with D possibly being TRBD1 (6 bases). V lost 8 bases to trimming and J lost 8 bases, with 19 bases between them. The CDR3 runs to 15 residues. CDR1 and CDR2 from the germline V gene are MNHEY and SVGAGI. CDR3 sequence: CASGTPGPLYSPLHF. DNA of the CDR3: TGTGCCAGCGGGACACCCGGTCCCCTATATTCACCCCTCCACTTT.

This chain uses TRBV18 with TRBJ2-3; 14 positions match TRBD2. This CDR3 spans 19 amino acids. The J segment lost 1 base and the V segment lost 3 bases, leaving 9 bases of the junction unmatched. Germline CDR1 and CDR2: KGHSH and LQKENI. CDR3 in amino acids: CASSPGLAGVEWGTDTQYF. The CDR3 region has the DNA TGTGCCAGCTCACCGGGACTAGCGGGAGTCGAGTGGGGCACAGATACGCAGTATTTT. The full variable domain, rest sourced from reference TRBV18 and TRBJ2-3, is NAGVMQNPRHLVRRRGQEARLRCSPMKGHSHVYWYRQLPEEGLKFMVYLQKENIIDESGMPKERFSAEFPKEGPSILRIQQVVRGDSAAYFCASSPGLAGVEWGTDTQYFGPGTRLTVL.

The CDR3 coding sequence is TGTGCCAGCAGCTTATTAGCGCGGATCAGGGGGAGCTCCTACAATGAGCAGTTCTTC. Translation gives CASSLLARIRGSSYNEQFF. The V and J genes are TRBV7-6 and TRBJ2-1; 7 bases match TRBD1. The V and J ends lost 2 bases and 0 bases, in that order; junction bases with no gene match: 13. The germline CDR1 and CDR2 sequences are SGHVS and FNYEAQ. The CDR3 has 19 residues.

The rearrangement joins TRBV7-6 to TRBJ2-7; D might be TRBD1 (5 bases). CDR1 and CDR2 from the germline V gene are SGHVS and FNYEAQ. Trimming pared 3 bases from V and 2 bases from J, leaving 20 bases between. This CDR3 is built from 17 residues. CDR3 region: CASSFSLGPDGAYEQYF. The CDR3 region has the DNA TGTGCCAGCAGCTTCTCCCTGGGGCCAGATGGGGCCTACGAGCAGTACTTC.

The chain carries TRBV11-2 and TRBJ2-1; 7 positions match TRBD1. CDR3 length equals 15 residues. Germline CDR1 and CDR2: SGHAT and FQNNGV. Trimming removed 6 bases from V and 4 bases from J; junction bases left unmatched: 9. CDR3 sequence (DNA): TGTGCCAGCAGACCAAGGACAGGCGCATACAATGAGCAGTTCTTC. Amino acids: CASRPRTGAYNEQFF.

CDR3 sequence (DNA): TGTGCCAGCAGCGTCTCTAGCGGCGGCACCGGGGAGCTGTTTTTT. It codes for CASSVSSGGTGELFF. The gene calls are TRBV9 and TRBJ2-2; 7 positions match TRBD2. Germline CDR1 reads SGDLS; CDR2 reads YYNGEE. CDR3 length: 15 residues. Trimming cost V 2 bases and J 4 bases; bases outside gene matches: 5.

The genes are TRBV11-2 and TRBJ2-2, with D unclear. Germline V gives CDR1 SGHAT, CDR2 FQNNGV. V lost 1 base and J 0 bases, leaving 9 bases between the germline ends. The length of the CDR3 is 16 residues. The DNA of the CDR3 is TGTGCCAGCAGCTTAGTTGGTCGGTCGAACACCGGGGAGCTGTTTTTT. It yields the protein CASSLVGRSNTGELFF.

The V gene is TRBV27, the J gene TRBJ1-1, with a possible D match to TRBD1 (5 bases). The CDR3 sequence is 12 residues long. Germline CDR1 reads MNHEY; CDR2 reads SMNVEV (reference sequence). Trimming removed 8 bases from V and 7 bases from J, with 14 bases in between. The CDR3 reads CASGLRGDEAFF. The CDR3 coding sequence is TGTGCCAGCGGCCTACGGGGGGATGAAGCTTTCTTT.

The chain uses TRBV28 and TRBJ2-3; no clear D. Germline values: CDR1 MDHEN, CDR2 SYDVKM. This CDR3 contains 14 residues. Trimming stripped 3 bases from V and 0 bases from J, with 7 bases between. CDR3 loop: CASSFKPSTDTQYF. The CDR3 DNA sequence: TGTGCCAGCAGTTTTAAACCTAGCACAGATACGCAGTATTTT. The full variable domain, completed using reference TRBV28 and TRBJ2-3, is DVKVTQSSRYLVKRTGEKVFLECVQDMDHENMFWYRQDPGLGLRLIYFSYDVKMKEKGDIPEGYSVSREKKERFSLILESASTNQTSMYLCASSFKPSTDTQYFGPGTRLTVL.

This rearrangement joins TRBV28 to TRBJ1-5; no clear D gene. The CDR3 runs to 13 residues. Germline V CDR1 and CDR2: MDHEN, SYDVKM. V was cut by 7 bases and J by 8 bases, with 15 bases left in between. The CDR3 DNA sequence: TGTGCCAGCATCCGAAGCAGGAGTGAGCCCCAGCATTTT. Translating it yields CASIRSRSEPQHF.